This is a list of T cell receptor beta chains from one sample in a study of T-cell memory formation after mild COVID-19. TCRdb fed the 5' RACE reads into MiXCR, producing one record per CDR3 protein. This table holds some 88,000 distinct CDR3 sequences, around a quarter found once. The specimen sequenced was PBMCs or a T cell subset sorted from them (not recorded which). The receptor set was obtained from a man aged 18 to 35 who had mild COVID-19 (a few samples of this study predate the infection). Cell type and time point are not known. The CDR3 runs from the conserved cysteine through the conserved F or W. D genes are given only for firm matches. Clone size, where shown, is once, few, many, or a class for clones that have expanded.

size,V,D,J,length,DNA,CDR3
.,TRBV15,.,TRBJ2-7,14,TGTGCCACCAGCAGAGCGCGGGGCCCCTACGAGCAGTACTTC,CATSRARGPYEQYF
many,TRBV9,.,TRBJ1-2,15,TGTGCCAGCAGCGCCGACACAGGGCCCAACTATGGCTACACCTTC,CASSADTGPNYGYTF
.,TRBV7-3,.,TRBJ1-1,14,TGTGCCAGCAGCCCCCGGGGTGGGGCGACGGAAGCTTTCTTT,CASSPRGGATEAFF
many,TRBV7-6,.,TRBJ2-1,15,TGTGCCAGCGGGCCGGACAGCAGCTCCTACAATGAGCAGTTCTTC,CASGPDSSSYNEQFF
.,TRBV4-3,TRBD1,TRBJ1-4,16,TGCGCCAGCAGCAGCCAACCCGGACAGGGGGATGAAAAACTGTTTTTT,CASSSQPGQGDEKLFF
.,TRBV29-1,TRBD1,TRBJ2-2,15,TGCAGCGCAAACGATCAAGACAGGGGGAACGGGGAGCTGTTTTTT,CSANDQDRGNGELFF
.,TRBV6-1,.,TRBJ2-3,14,TGTGCCAGCATGGGGGGCGGCGGTCTAGATACGCAGTATTTT,CASMGGGGLDTQYF
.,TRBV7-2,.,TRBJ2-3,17,TGTGCCAGCAGCCCAGTCTTTGGACCCGAGGGCGCAGATACGCAGTATTTT,CASSPVFGPEGADTQYF
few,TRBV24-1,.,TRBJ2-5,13,TGTGCCACCAGTGATTGGGGGGAAGAGACCCAGTACTTC,CATSDWGEETQYF
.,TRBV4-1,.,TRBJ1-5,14,TGCGCCAGCAGCCAAGACGGAGTCAATCAGCCCCAGCATTTT,CASSQDGVNQPQHF
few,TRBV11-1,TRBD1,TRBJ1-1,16,TGTGCCAGCAGCTTCGTGCCGGGACAGAAGAACACTGAAGCTTTCTTT,CASSFVPGQKNTEAFF
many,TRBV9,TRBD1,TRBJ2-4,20,TGTGCCAGCAGCGTAGCATCACCGCACTACATTGGGACAGCCGTGAGCATTCAGTACTTC,CASSVASPHYIGTAVSIQYF
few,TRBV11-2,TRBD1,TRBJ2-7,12,TGTGCCAGCAGCTGGGGACAGGGTTGGCAGTACTTC,CASSWGQGWQYF
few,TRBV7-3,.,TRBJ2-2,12,TGTGCCAGCAGCTTAACGGCCGGGGAGCTGTTTTTT,CASSLTAGELFF
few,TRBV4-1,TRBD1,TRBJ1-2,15,TGCGCCAGCAGCCGAGACGACAGGGAGGGCTATGGCTACACCTTC,CASSRDDREGYGYTF
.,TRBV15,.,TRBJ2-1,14,TGTGCCACCAGCAGAGATCCCGAGCACAATGAGCAGTTCTTC,CATSRDPEHNEQFF
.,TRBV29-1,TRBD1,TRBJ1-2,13,TGCAGCGTTCAGACAGGGCTCACCTATGGCTACACCTTC,CSVQTGLTYGYTF
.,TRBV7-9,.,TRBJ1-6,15,TGTGCCAGCAGCTTAGAGGGGCCCTATAATTCACCCCTCCACTTT,CASSLEGPYNSPLHF
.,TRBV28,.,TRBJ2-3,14,TGTGCCAGCAGTCCCCGCCGGGGGCCAGATACGCAGTATTTT,CASSPRRGPDTQYF
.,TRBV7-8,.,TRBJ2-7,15,TGTGCCAGCAGCGCCAGGACGACAGAGACCTACGAGCAGTACTTC,CASSARTTETYEQYF
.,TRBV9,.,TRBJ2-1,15,TGTGCCAGCAGCGTATCTGGCAGGAGGGGCAATGAGCAGTTCTTC,CASSVSGRRGNEQFF
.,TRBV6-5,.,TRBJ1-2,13,TGTGCCAGCAGTTACCTAAATAACTATGGCTACACCTTC,CASSYLNNYGYTF
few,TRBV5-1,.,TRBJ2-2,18,TGCGCCAGCAGCTTGGAGCAGCAGGGACACGGATTCACCGGGGAGCTGTTTTTT,CASSLEQQGHGFTGELFF
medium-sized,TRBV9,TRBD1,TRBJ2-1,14,TGTGCCAGCAGCGTAGGGACAGGAAGGAATGAGCAGTTCTTC,CASSVGTGRNEQFF
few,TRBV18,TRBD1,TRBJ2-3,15,TGTGCCAGCTCACCCACAGGGGCCCCCACAGATACGCAGTATTTT,CASSPTGAPTDTQYF
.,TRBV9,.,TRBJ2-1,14,TGTGCCAGCAGACCCGGGACCAACTACAATGAGCAGTTCTTC,CASRPGTNYNEQFF
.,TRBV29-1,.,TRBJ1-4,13,TGCAGCGCGACAGGTTCTACTAATGAAAAACTGTTTTTT,CSATGSTNEKLFF
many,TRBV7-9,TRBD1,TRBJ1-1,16,TGTGCCAGCAGCCTTATAACAGGGGGCTCCCGGACTGAAGCTTTCTTT,CASSLITGGSRTEAFF
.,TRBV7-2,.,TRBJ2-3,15,TGTGCCAGCAGCGACGGAGGGCCTAGCACAGATACGCAGTATTTT,CASSDGGPSTDTQYF
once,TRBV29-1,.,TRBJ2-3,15,TGCAGCGTTGAACCAGCTGGGGGGGGGCTAAATACGCAGTATTTT,CSVEPAGGGLNTQYF
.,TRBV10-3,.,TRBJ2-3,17,TGTGCCATCAGTGAGTCTTCGGGATGGGGAAGGACAGATACGCAGTATTTT,CAISESSGWGRTDTQYF
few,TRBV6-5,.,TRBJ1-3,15,TGTGCCAGCAGTTGGCGGAAGCCATCTGGAAACACCATATATTTT,CASSWRKPSGNTIYF
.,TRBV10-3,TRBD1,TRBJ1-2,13,TGTGCCACTGTGGGACAGGGGGACTATGGCTACACCTTC,CATVGQGDYGYTF
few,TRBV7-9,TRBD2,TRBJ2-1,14,TGTGCCAGCAGCTCGGGACTAGTAGGCTATGAGCAGTTCTTC,CASSSGLVGYEQFF
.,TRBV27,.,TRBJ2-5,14,TGTGCCAGCAGGACACAGGGCCTTGAAGAGACCCAGTACTTC,CASRTQGLEETQYF
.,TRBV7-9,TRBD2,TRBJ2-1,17,TGTGCCAGCAGCTCGGGACTAGCGGGGGCGATTTACAATGAGCAGTTCTTC,CASSSGLAGAIYNEQFF
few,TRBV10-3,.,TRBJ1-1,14,TGTGCCATCAGTGCTGGACAGAAGAACACTGAAGCTTTCTTT,CAISAGQKNTEAFF
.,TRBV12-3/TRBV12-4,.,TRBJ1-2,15,TGTGCCAGCAGTGTTTCCGGACGGGGGGCGAGAGGCTACACCTTC,CASSVSGRGARGYTF
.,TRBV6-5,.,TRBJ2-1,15,TGTGCCAGCAGTTACGACGGGTCGCAAAACAATGAGCAGTTCTTC,CASSYDGSQNNEQFF
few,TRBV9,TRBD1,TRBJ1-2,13,TGTGCCAGCAGTGCCGGGACAGGGGATGGCTACACCTTC,CASSAGTGDGYTF
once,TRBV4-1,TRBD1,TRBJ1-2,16,TGCGCCAGCAGCCAAGCAATGGGTACAGGGGTACTTGGCTACACCTTC,CASSQAMGTGVLGYTF
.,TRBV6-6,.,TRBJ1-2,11,TGTGCCAGCACCGCCGGGGCTGGCTACACCTTC,CASTAGAGYTF
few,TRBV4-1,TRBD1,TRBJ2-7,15,TGCGCCTCCGCTGGTGGGGGACAGGGGTCCTACGAGCAGTACTTC,CASAGGGQGSYEQYF
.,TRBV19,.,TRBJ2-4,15,TGTGCCACCACCCAGCCATCGGGTTCCGAAAACATTCAGTACTTC,CATTQPSGSENIQYF
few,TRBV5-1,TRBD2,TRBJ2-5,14,TGCGCCAGCAGCTTGGGGGGACTAGCGGAGACCCAGTACTTC,CASSLGGLAETQYF
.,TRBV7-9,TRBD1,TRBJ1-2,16,TGTGCCAGCAGCTTAGCGCGGGGACAGGAGAGTTATGGCTACACCTTC,CASSLARGQESYGYTF